What follows are 28 T cell receptor beta chains derived from one specimen sequenced in a study of blood T cell repertoires in COVID-19. The method was immunoSEQ multiplex PCR; TCRdb's version includes in-frame clones alone and lacks a portion of them. The repertoire includes tens of thousands of clones, over 75% of them detected once, and roughly 15% sits in the top ten. Sequenced input: peripheral blood. These receptors were obtained from a woman older than 75 with active or convalescent COVID-19.

This chain joins TRBV4-1 and TRBJ2-1; TRBD2 matches 9 bases. The CDR3 runs to 17 residues. V was pared by 0 bases and J by 5 bases, with 8 bases of the junction left unmatched. Per the germline V gene, CDR1 is MGHRA and CDR2 is YSYEKL. CDR3 in amino acids: CASSQDALAGKNNEQFF. CDR3 bases: TGCGCCAGCAGCCAAGATGCCCTAGCGGGGAAAAACAATGAGCAGTTCTTC.

This chain connects TRBV6-5 to TRBJ1-5, with D tentatively TRBD1 (5 bases). Germline V gives CDR1 MNHEY, CDR2 SVGAGI. V was pared by 7 bases and J by 6 bases, with 13 bases between. There are 13 residues in the CDR3. The DNA of the CDR3 is TGTGCCAGCATAGGGGAGGTAGGTCAGCCCCAGCATTTT. It specifies CASIGEVGQPQHF.

This chain joins TRBV5-1 and TRBJ1-4, with TRBD1 matching over 9 bases. CDR1 is SGHRS, CDR2 YFSETQ, per germline. The CDR3 is made up of 14 amino acids. Trimming took 3 bases from V and 8 from J; bases not matched to a gene: 5. The CDR3 DNA sequence: TGCGCCAGCAGCTGGGGACAGGGTGAGGAAAAACTGTTTTTT. Its protein product is CASSWGQGEEKLFF.

The rearrangement uses TRBV18 and TRBJ2-1; D might be TRBD2 (6 bases). Germline V gives CDR1 KGHSH, CDR2 LQKENI. There are 14 residues in the CDR3. Trimming left V 3 bases short and J 4 bases short, with 10 bases between. CDR3 in amino acids: CASSPYRGYNEQFF. In DNA, the CDR3 is TGTGCCAGCTCACCCTACCGGGGGTACAATGAGCAGTTCTTC.

J is TRBJ2-1 and V is TRBV10-3; 8 positions agree with TRBD1. Germline loops: CDR1 ENHRY, CDR2 SYGVKD. This CDR3 is 15 amino acids long. The trim removed 3 bases at V and 8 bases at J, leaving 9 bases unmatched. CDR3 DNA: TGTGCCATCAGTGACCGGGGACAGGATGGGGATGAGCAGTTCTTC. Encoded protein: CAISDRGQDGDEQFF.

This chain uses TRBV23-1 with TRBJ1-2; TRBD1 agrees at 7 bases. TRBV23-1 is recorded as an ORF, its role being uncertain. V shed 7 bases, J shed 4 bases, and the junction held 12 bases outside the gene matches. This CDR3 has 15 residues. CDR3 in amino acids: CASITDRETPYGYTF. Here the CDR3 DNA reads TGCGCCAGCATTACCGACAGGGAAACTCCCTATGGCTACACCTTC.

This chain's CDR3 is CASSLEQGIGSGNTIYF. CDR3 bases: TGCGCCAGCAGCTTGGAACAGGGGATCGGCTCTGGAAACACCATATATTTT. The chain has TRBV5-1 and TRBJ1-3, with 7 bases identical to TRBD1. V shed 0 bases and J 0 bases; nucleotides not matched to a gene: 6. CDR1 and CDR2 from the germline V gene are SGHRS and YFSETQ. This CDR3 has 17 residues.

This rearrangement joins TRBV19 to TRBJ2-6; 10 positions agree with TRBD2. This CDR3 is built from 17 residues. Germline V gene sequence: CDR1 LNHDA, CDR2 SQIVND (reference sequence). V gave up 6 bases and J gave up 0 bases; unmatched junction bases: 5. The CDR3 spells CASSVSGGRSGANVLTF. In DNA, the CDR3 is TGTGCCAGTAGCGTTAGCGGGGGGCGCTCTGGGGCCAACGTCCTGACTTTC. Filled out from reference TRBV19 and TRBJ2-6, the complete variable domain reads DGGITQSPKYLFRKEGQNVTLSCEQNLNHDAMYWYRQDPGQGLRLIYYSQIVNDFQKGDIAEGYSVSREKKESFPLTVTSAQKNPTAFYLCASSVSGGRSGANVLTFGAGSRLTVL.

The chain carries TRBV18 and TRBJ1-2; 7 nucleotides match TRBD1. The CDR3 contains 14 residues. The germline V gene encodes CDR1 KGHSH and CDR2 LQKENI. V was pared by 8 bases and J by 8 bases, with 14 bases of the junction left unmatched. The CDR3 region is CASPLKGAMRGYTF. DNA of the CDR3: TGTGCCAGCCCCTTGAAGGGGGCAATGAGGGGCTACACCTTC.

There are a few counts of this clone. The rearrangement links TRBV27 to TRBJ1-1; 12 positions agree with TRBD1. CDR1 is MNHEY, CDR2 SMNVEV, per germline (reference sequence). The CDR3 contains 15 residues. V lost 3 bases, J lost 7 bases, and 6 bases stayed unmatched. In DNA, the CDR3 is TGTGCCAGCAGTTTCCTCGGGACAGGGGGCGTTGAAGCTTTCTTT. Translating gives CASSFLGTGGVEAFF.

J is TRBJ2-1 and V is TRBV18; the D gene is possibly TRBD2 (6 bases). V was pared by 6 bases and J by 0 bases, with 15 bases between. The CDR3 is 16 residues long. In germline, CDR1 is KGHSH, CDR2 LQKENI. CDR3 region: CASSPRDLTSYNEQFF. The CDR3 bases are TGTGCCAGCTCGCCCCGGGACTTAACCTCCTACAATGAGCAGTTCTTC.

The V call is TRBV10-3, the J call TRBJ1-1, with D maybe TRBD1 (5 bases). The CDR3 has 13 residues. V was clipped by 10 bases and J by 1 base, with 13 bases between them. Per the germline V gene, CDR1 is ENHRY and CDR2 is SYGVKD. In DNA form, the CDR3 reads TGTGCCACAGGCACTGGGGCGAACACTGAAGCTTTCTTT. Amino acids: CATGTGANTEAFF.

V is TRBV5-5 and J is TRBJ2-1, with 8 positions matching TRBD2. J gave up 7 bases and V 4 bases, and 10 bases lay outside the gene matches. CDR1 and CDR2 (germline): SGHKS, YYEKEE (reference sequence). The CDR3 covers 15 residues. CDR3 in amino acids: CASSPNPGLVNEQFF. CDR3 in DNA: TGTGCCAGCAGCCCCAATCCGGGACTAGTAAATGAGCAGTTCTTC.

V gene TRBV7-2 combines with J gene TRBJ2-6, with TRBD2 as a possible D gene (6 bases). Germline V gene data show CDR1 as SGHTA and CDR2 as FQGNSA. The CDR3 loop spans 15 amino acids. V was clipped by 3 bases and J by 2 bases, with 8 bases between them. The CDR3 region is CASSLWEAGANVLTF. DNA of the CDR3: TGTGCCAGCAGCTTGTGGGAGGCTGGGGCCAACGTCCTGACTTTC.

The CDR3 reads CASSLGGTSGLADTQYF. The CDR3 DNA follows: TGCGCCAGCAGCTTGGGGGGGACTAGCGGTCTTGCAGATACGCAGTATTTT. The chain combines TRBV5-1 with TRBJ2-3; 11 positions match TRBD2. Trimming cost V 0 bases and J 4 bases; bases outside gene matches: 7. The CDR3 is 17 residues long. CDR1 and CDR2 (germline): SGHRS, YFSETQ.

The chain joins TRBV6-5 to TRBJ1-4, with TRBD1 matching 8 bases. This CDR3 is built from 12 residues. The germline gives CDR1 MNHEY, CDR2 SVGAGI. V was pared by 8 bases and J by 8 bases, with 4 bases of the junction left unmatched. CDR3 bases: TGTGCCAGCCGACAGGGGAACGAAAAACTGTTTTTT. Translating it yields CASRQGNEKLFF.

The chain combines TRBV6-6 with TRBJ1-6; possible D gene TRBD1, 5 bases. This CDR3 is built from 13 residues. Germline loops: CDR1 MNHNY, CDR2 SVGAGI (reference sequence). Trimming shortened V by 3 bases and J by 9 bases, and 9 bases separated the two germline ends. CDR3 amino acids: CASSYRDSSPLHF. The CDR3 DNA sequence: TGTGCCAGCAGTTATAGAGACAGTTCACCCCTCCACTTT.

V and J are TRBV19 and TRBJ2-3; a possible D gene is TRBD2 (6 bases). V lost 5 bases, J lost 2 bases, and 14 bases lay in between. Germline assignment: CDR1 LNHDA and CDR2 SQIVND (reference sequence). The CDR3 extends over 15 amino acids. The CDR3, as DNA: TGTGCCAGTAGTTCAACCGGGACTTTCACAGATACGCAGTATTTT. It codes for CASSSTGTFTDTQYF.

This chain uses TRBV5-5 with TRBJ1-5, with D hard to call. The CDR3 is 15 amino acids. The V and J ends lost 0 bases and 2 bases respectively, with 9 bases between them. Germline V CDR1 and CDR2: SGHKS, YYEKEE (reference sequence). The CDR3 sequence is CASSLAGGGNQPQHF. The CDR3 nucleotides read TGTGCCAGCAGCTTGGCCGGAGGAGGCAATCAGCCCCAGCATTTT.

As regards this clone: Other DNA sequences of this sample code for an identical CDR3. The chain links TRBV27 to TRBJ2-1, with TRBD2 identical over 11 bases. The germline V gene encodes CDR1 MNHEY and CDR2 SMNVEV (reference sequence). This CDR3 comprises 16 residues. V was clipped by 4 bases and J by 1 base; unmatched bases: 3. CDR3: CASSSLAGGSYNEQFF. CDR3 nucleotides: TGTGCCAGCAGTTCGTTAGCGGGAGGGTCCTACAATGAGCAGTTCTTC.

The chain employs TRBV7-3 and TRBJ2-1; D perhaps matches TRBD1 (6 bases). Trimming removed 5 bases from V and 4 bases from J, with 12 bases in between. The CDR3 has 14 residues. Germline V gives CDR1 SGHTA, CDR2 FQGTGA. The CDR3 DNA is TGTGCCAGCAGCCCCGGACAGCAATACAATGAGCAGTTCTTC. Protein sequence: CASSPGQQYNEQFF.

This clone occurred a few times. The chain links TRBV7-9 to TRBJ2-7; TRBD2 aligns across 7 bases. V was clipped by 2 bases and J by 3 bases; unmatched bases: 1. Germline CDR1 and CDR2: SEHNR and FQNEAQ (reference sequence). CDR3 size: 13 residues. CDR3 nucleotides: TGTGCCAGCAGCTTAAGCGGGATCTACGAGCAGTACTTC. This sequence encodes CASSLSGIYEQYF.

This clone has only a few counts. The chain employs TRBV12-3 or TRBV12-4 and TRBJ2-2; a weak D match, TRBD2 (5 bases). This CDR3 region has 13 residues. With 5 bases removed from V and 4 bases from J, the gap between germline ends came to 8 bases. The CDR3 reads CASSQRFTGELFF. CDR3 sequence (DNA): TGTGCCAGCAGTCAGCGGTTCACCGGGGAGCTGTTTTTT.

This chain links TRBV11-2 with TRBJ1-2, with TRBD1 identical over 8 bases. This CDR3 contains 13 residues. The V gene end was trimmed by 4 bases and the J gene end by 4 bases; junction bases not matched to a gene: 2. Germline V gene sequence: CDR1 SGHAT, CDR2 FQNNGV. The CDR3 region is CASSSGQGYGYTF. The CDR3 DNA reads as TGTGCCAGCAGCTCCGGACAGGGCTATGGCTACACCTTC.

This chain joins TRBV19 and TRBJ1-5; D is unresolved. The CDR3 has 17 residues. With 4 bases removed from V and 0 bases from J, the gap between germline ends came to 16 bases. The V gene's germline CDR1 is LNHDA and CDR2 SQIVND (reference sequence). CDR3 bases: TGTGCCAGTAGTAAAGGGAGGCGGCAGTATAGCAATCAGCCCCAGCATTTT. It is translated as CASSKGRRQYSNQPQHF.

This clone occurred once. V gene TRBV5-1 combines with J gene TRBJ1-5, with 9 bases that match TRBD1. The CDR3 has 15 residues. J lost 4 bases, V lost 0 bases, and 2 bases had no gene match. Germline lookup yields CDR1 SGHRS and CDR2 YFSETQ. CDR3 sequence: CASSLGQGGNQPQHF. The CDR3 region has the DNA TGCGCCAGCAGCTTGGGACAGGGGGGGAATCAGCCCCAGCATTTT. Supplemented by reference TRBV5-1 and TRBJ1-5, the full variable domain reads KAGVTQTPRYLIKTRGQQVTLSCSPISGHRSVSWYQQTPGQGLQFLFEYFSETQRNKGNFPGRFSGRQFSNSRSEMNVSTLELGDSALYLCASSLGQGGNQPQHFGDGTRLSIL.

The chain combines TRBV10-3 with TRBJ1-1; no reliable D call. The CDR3 runs to 15 residues. The ends were cut back, 3 bases at V and 5 bases at J, with 16 bases in the middle. Germline V gene data show CDR1 as ENHRY and CDR2 as SYGVKD. CDR3 nucleotide sequence: TGTGCCATCAGTGATGGCGGCGGGCCAGGTACTGAAGCTTTCTTT. It encodes CAISDGGGPGTEAFF.

This clone was observed a few times. V is TRBV27 and J is TRBJ1-5, with D maybe TRBD1 (6 bases). The CDR3 is 15 residues long. Germline values: CDR1 MNHEY, CDR2 SMNVEV (reference sequence). V lost 7 bases and J lost 1, with 14 bases in between. The DNA for the CDR3 is TGTGCCAGCAAAGAAAGGACAGTGAGCAATCAGCCCCAGCATTTT. This gives the protein CASKERTVSNQPQHF.